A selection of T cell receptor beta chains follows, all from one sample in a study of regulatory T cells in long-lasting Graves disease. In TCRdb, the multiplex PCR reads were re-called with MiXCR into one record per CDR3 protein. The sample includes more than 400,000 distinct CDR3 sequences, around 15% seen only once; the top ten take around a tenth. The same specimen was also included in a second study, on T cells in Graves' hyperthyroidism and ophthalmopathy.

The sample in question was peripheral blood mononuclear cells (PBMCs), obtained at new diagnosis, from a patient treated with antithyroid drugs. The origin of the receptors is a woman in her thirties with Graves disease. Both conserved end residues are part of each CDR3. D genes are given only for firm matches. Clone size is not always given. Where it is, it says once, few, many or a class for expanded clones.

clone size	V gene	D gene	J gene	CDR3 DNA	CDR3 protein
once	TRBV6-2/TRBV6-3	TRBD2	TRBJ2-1	TGTGCCAGCAGTCAGACTAGCGGGAGTACCAATGAGCAGTTCTTC	CASSQTSGSTNEQFF
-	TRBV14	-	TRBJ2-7	TGTGCCAGCAGCCAAGCGAATGCAGGGTCCTACGAGCAGTACTTC	CASSQANAGSYEQYF
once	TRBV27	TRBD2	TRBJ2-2	TGTGCCAGCAGGGGGGGGGGGGTTACCGGGGAGCTGTTTTTT	CASRGGGVTGELFF
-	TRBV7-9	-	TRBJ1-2	TGTGCCAGCAGCTTGACAGTGGGCGATTTCTCTAACTATGGCTACACCTTC	CASSLTVGDFSNYGYTF
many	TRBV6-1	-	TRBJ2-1	TGTGCCACCAAACAAGGAACCGGGATCTCCTACAATGAGCAGTTCTTC	CATKQGTGISYNEQFF
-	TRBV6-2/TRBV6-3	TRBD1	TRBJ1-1	TGTGCCAGCAGTTGGACAGGGGGCAGCAACACTGAAGCTTTCTTT	CASSWTGGSNTEAFF
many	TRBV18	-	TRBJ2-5	TGTGCCAGCTCACCACGTACAGGGTGGAGGGAGACCCAGTACTTC	CASSPRTGWRETQYF
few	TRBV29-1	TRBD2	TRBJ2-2	TGCAGCGTTGCAGGGGGAGGGACTAGCGGCACCGGGGAGCTGTTTTTT	CSVAGGGTSGTGELFF
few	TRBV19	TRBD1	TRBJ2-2	TGTGCCAGTAGTCGTCCTGGACAGGGAACCGGGGAGCTGTTTTTT	CASSRPGQGTGELFF
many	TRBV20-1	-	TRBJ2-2	TGCAGTGCTAGACTGGTTCACACGAACACCGGGGAGCTGTTTTTT	CSARLVHTNTGELFF
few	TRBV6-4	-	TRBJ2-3	TGTGCCAGCAGCAACTATCAAGGCGCAGATACGCAGTATTTT	CASSNYQGADTQYF
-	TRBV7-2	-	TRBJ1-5	TGTGCCAGCAGCTGGGGGTGGGGGGGCAATCAGCCCCAGCATTTT	CASSWGWGGNQPQHF
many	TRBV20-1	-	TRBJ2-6	TGCAGTGCTAGAGCACCGGGGCTTAAGTCTGGGGCCAACGTCCTGACTTTC	CSARAPGLKSGANVLTF
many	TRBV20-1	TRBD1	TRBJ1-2	TGCAGTGCTAGAGATCCAACCCGGGACAGGGACGGCTACACCTTC	CSARDPTRDRDGYTF
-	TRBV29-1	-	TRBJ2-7	TGCAGCGTTGAAGATCGGCAGGGAACCTACGAGCAGTACTTC	CSVEDRQGTYEQYF
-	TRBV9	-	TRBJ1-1	TGTGCCAGCAGTGGAGGGACATCGAACGCTGAAGCTTTCTTT	CASSGGTSNAEAFF
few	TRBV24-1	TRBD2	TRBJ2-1	TGTGCCACCAGTGACCAATCTCTAGCGGCCTCCTACAATGAGCAGTTCTTC	CATSDQSLAASYNEQFF
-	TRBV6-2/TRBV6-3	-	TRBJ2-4	TGTGCCAGCAGTATACCGGGAACAGAACTAGCCAAAAACATTCAGTACTTC	CASSIPGTELAKNIQYF
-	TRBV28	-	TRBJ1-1	TGTGCCAGCCGTACGGAGTTTTATGAAGCTTTCTTT	CASRTEFYEAFF
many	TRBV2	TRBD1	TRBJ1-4	TGTGCCAGCAGTGATCTTGCAGGGGGTAGGGAAAAACTGTTTTTT	CASSDLAGGREKLFF
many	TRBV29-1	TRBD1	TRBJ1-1	TGCAGCGTTGGGACAGGTGAAGCTTTCTTT	CSVGTGEAFF
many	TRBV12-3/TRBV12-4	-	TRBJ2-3	TGTGCCAGCAGTGCCGTGAATGGCTGGGAGACGCAGTATTTT	CASSAVNGWETQYF
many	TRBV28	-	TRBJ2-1	TGTGCCAGCAGATATAATTTAGCGGTTGGTGAGCAGTTCTTC	CASRYNLAVGEQFF
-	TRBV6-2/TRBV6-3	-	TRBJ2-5	TGTGCCAGCAGTTACCACACTAGAGATACTTGGCGGCCCCCAGGGAATGAGCAGTACTTC	CASSYHTRDTWRPPGNEQYF
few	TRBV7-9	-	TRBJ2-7	TGTGCCAGCAGCTTAGCGTTAGGGGTCTCCTACGAGCAGTACTTC	CASSLALGVSYEQYF
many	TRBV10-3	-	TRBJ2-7	TGTGCCATCAGCCGGGACACATCCTACGAGCAGTACTTC	CAISRDTSYEQYF
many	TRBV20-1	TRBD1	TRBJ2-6	TGCAGTGCACCCCGGGACAGCCAGTACTCTGGGGCCAACGTCCTGACTTTC	CSAPRDSQYSGANVLTF
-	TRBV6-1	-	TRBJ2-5	TGTGCCAGCACCCTGAACAGGAGGAGGGCGCGGGAGACCCAGTACTTC	CASTLNRRRARETQYF
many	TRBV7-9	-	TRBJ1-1	TGTGCCAGCAGCTTACGGGGGGAACGGACTGAAGCTTTCTTT	CASSLRGERTEAFF
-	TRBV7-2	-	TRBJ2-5	TGTGCCAGCAGCTCTGCCCTGGGCCGGGGTGAGACCCAGTACTTC	CASSSALGRGETQYF
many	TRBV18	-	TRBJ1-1	TGTGCCAGCTCACCAGTGGAGGCGAAGAACACTGAAGCTTTCTTT	CASSPVEAKNTEAFF
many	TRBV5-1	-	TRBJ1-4	TGCGCCAGCAGCTCGGACGCGGACACGCCAGGGCTGTTTTTT	CASSSDADTPGLFF
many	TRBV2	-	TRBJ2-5	TGTGCCAGCAGTCCTGTGGGGGGAGAGACCCAGTACTTC	CASSPVGGETQYF
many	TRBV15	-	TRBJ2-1	TGTGCCACCAGCAGAGCCCTAGCCTGGAATGAGCAGTTCTTC	CATSRALAWNEQFF
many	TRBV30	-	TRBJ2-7	TGTGCCTGGAGCAGGCTCACCTACGAGCAGTACTTC	CAWSRLTYEQYF
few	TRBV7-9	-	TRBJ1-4	TGTGCCAGCAGTTTTGAGGGGGTAGTTGATGAAAAACTGTTTTTT	CASSFEGVVDEKLFF
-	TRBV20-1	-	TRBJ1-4	TGCAGTGCTAGAGATCGGAGGTGGGGTGAAAAACTGTTTTTT	CSARDRRWGEKLFF
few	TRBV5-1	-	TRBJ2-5	TGCGCCAGCAGCTTGCCGGGTGAAAGTTCCCAAGAGACCCAGTACTTC	CASSLPGESSQETQYF
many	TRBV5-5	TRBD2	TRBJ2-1	TGTGCCAGCAGGGCGGGACTAGCGGGAGCACGCGAGCAGTTCTTC	CASRAGLAGAREQFF
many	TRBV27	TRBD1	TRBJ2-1	TGTGCCAGCAGTTTAGGGACAGGGTATTTCTACAATGAGCAGTTCTTC	CASSLGTGYFYNEQFF
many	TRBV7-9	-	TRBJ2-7	TGTGCCAGCAGCCCAGGGCACTACGAGCAGTACTTC	CASSPGHYEQYF
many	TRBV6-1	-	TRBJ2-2	TGTGCCAGCAGACAAAACCTAGCGACAAGTACCGGGGAGCTGTTTTTT	CASRQNLATSTGELFF
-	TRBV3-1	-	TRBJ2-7	TGTGCCAGCAGCCAAAACGCCGGGACGGCATGGCAGTACTTC	CASSQNAGTAWQYF
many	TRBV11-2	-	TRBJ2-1	TGTGCCAGCAGCCCTAGCGTGCTCTCCTACAATGAGCAGTTCTTC	CASSPSVLSYNEQFF
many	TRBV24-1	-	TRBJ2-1	TGTGCCACCAGTGATCCCACAGGGCCCAGCTCCTACAATGAGCAGTTCTTC	CATSDPTGPSSYNEQFF
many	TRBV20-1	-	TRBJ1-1	TGCAGTGCCGCCCGTCGTTCGCAGAACACTGAAGCTTTCTTT	CSAARRSQNTEAFF
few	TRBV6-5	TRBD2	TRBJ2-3	TGTGCCAGCAGTTACTCTGCTAGCGGGAACCCTAGCACAGATACGCAGTATTTT	CASSYSASGNPSTDTQYF
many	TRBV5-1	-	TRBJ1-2	TGCGCCAGCAGCCTGGAGGCAGGGGTTGGTGGCTACACCTTC	CASSLEAGVGGYTF
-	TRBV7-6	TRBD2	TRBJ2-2	TGTGCCAGCAGCTTAGCGCTAGCGGGAGATACCGGGGAGCTGTTTTTT	CASSLALAGDTGELFF
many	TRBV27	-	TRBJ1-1	TGTGCCAGCAGTTTATCCCCCTTCATGAACACTGAAGCTTTCTTT	CASSLSPFMNTEAFF
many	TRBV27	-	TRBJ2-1	TGTGCCAGCAGTCTGGTTCACCGCTCCTACAATGAGCAGTTCTTC	CASSLVHRSYNEQFF
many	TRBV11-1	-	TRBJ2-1	TGTGCCAGCAGCTTACGACAGGCTTACAATGAGCAGTTCTTC	CASSLRQAYNEQFF
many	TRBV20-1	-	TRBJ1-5	TGCAGTGCTAGAGATCATCGCGACCAGCTTGGAGATCAGCCCCAGCATTTT	CSARDHRDQLGDQPQHF
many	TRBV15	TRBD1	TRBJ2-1	TGTGCCACCAGCAGGGACAGGAATAATGAGCAGTTCTTC	CATSRDRNNEQFF
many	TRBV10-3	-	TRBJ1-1	TGTGCCATCAGTTCTCAGGGATTGAACACTGAAGCTTTCTTT	CAISSQGLNTEAFF
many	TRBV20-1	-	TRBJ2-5	TGCAGTGCTCTCGGACTAAGCCCGTTCCTCCACGCCCAAGAGACCCAGTACTTC	CSALGLSPFLHAQETQYF
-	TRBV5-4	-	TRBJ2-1	TGTGCCAGCAGCTTATCTAGCACGTCTAGTGAGCAGTTCTTC	CASSLSSTSSEQFF
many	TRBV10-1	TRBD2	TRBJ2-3	TGCGCCAGCAGTGCCAGCGGGAGACTAACAGATACGCAGTATTTT	CASSASGRLTDTQYF
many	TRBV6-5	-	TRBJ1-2	TGTGCCAGCAGTTACTCGATGGGGCGGGATGGCTACACCTTC	CASSYSMGRDGYTF